This T cell receptor beta chain was identified during a study of OX40 agonist ivuxolimab in advanced cancers. Study-level results: Low normalized T-cell clonal expansion was also seen in some nonresponders.

Method: immunoSEQ multiplex PCR; TCRdb's copy keeps in-frame clones and lacks some. The profile covers under 90,000 clones, with roughly 85% appearing a single time and 2% to 2.5% taken by the ten largest. As regards this clone: Its cognate antigen is unknown.

Deletions cut 1 base from V and 1 base from J, with 8 bases between. This CDR3 spans 15 amino acids. Germline values: CDR1 SGDLS, CDR2 YYNGEE. This chain links TRBV9 with TRBJ2-2; a weak D match, TRBD2 (6 bases). The sequence came from an adult with an advanced solid tumor such as melanoma, head and neck, liver or kidney cancer. The material sequenced was CD4+ or CD8+ T cells sorted from blood, taken in a trial of the OX40 agonist ivuxolimab. This chain's CDR3 is CASSVIAENTGELFF. The CDR3 bases are TGTGCCAGCAGCGTAATAGCGGAGAACACCGGGGAGCTGTTTTTT. The full variable domain, in which reference TRBV9 and TRBJ2-2 provide the parts outside the CDR3, is DSGVTQTPKHLITATGQRVTLRCSPRSGDLSVYWYQQSLDQGLQFLIQYYNGEERAKGNILERFSAQQFPDLHSELNLSSLELGDSALYFCASSVIAENTGELFFGEGSRLTVL.